This T cell receptor (beta chain) stems from a study of cytomegalovirus exposure and HLA in healthy donors. Findings and caveats of the study: As a later analysis revealed, most CMV-associated TCR beta chains appeared HLA-restricted. An apparent linkage of common viral pathogens to several of the most significant clusters emerged in a later analysis.

60 Vbeta and 13 Jbeta primers were used in PCR. Sequencing was performed with immunoSEQ multiplex PCR; in TCRdb, only in-frame clones are kept and a portion is missing. The sample has some 190,000 clones; roughly four fifths are singletons. Losses at the gene ends were 4 bases for V and 0 bases for J; bases not matched to a gene: 6. The CDR3 extends over 15 amino acids. CDR1 is SGHAT, CDR2 FQNNGV, per germline. Worth noting for this clone: No antigen is known for it.

The TCR was taken from a man between 18 and 29 years old in good health and CMV-seronegative. The sample was PBMCs. The chain joins TRBV11-2 to TRBJ2-7; 7 bases match TRBD2. The CDR3 DNA reads as TGTGCCAGCAGCTCTATTCGCGGGGGCTCCTACGAGCAGTACTTC. Translation: CASSSIRGGSYEQYF.